These T cell receptor beta chains were read from a single sample in a study of blood T cell repertoires in COVID-19. Profiling relied on immunoSEQ multiplex PCR, and the TCRdb table lists in-frame clones only, not all of them. This table holds 85,000 to 120,000 clones, 87% found once. Sequenced: peripheral blood. The receptors here all came from a woman aged 50 to 60 with COVID-19, enrolled during active disease. Both conserved end residues are part of each CDR3. The D gene is left open where the match is weak. Expanded clones get a size class; other rows say once, few or many, or leave the size out.

clone size	D gene	V gene	J gene	CDR3 protein	CDR3 DNA
-	-	TRBV19	TRBJ1-1	CASSTLGVRGGGTEAFF	TGTGCCAGTAGTACCCTCGGGGTTAGGGGAGGAGGAACTGAAGCTTTCTTT
-	-	TRBV19	TRBJ1-5	CASSIPRGNNNQPQHF	TGTGCCAGTAGTATCCCTCGAGGGAACAACAATCAGCCCCAGCATTTT
-	-	TRBV3-1/TRBV3-2	TRBJ1-1	CASSRSGTLEAFF	TGTGCCAGCAGCCGCTCCGGGACACTCGAAGCTTTCTTT
-	TRBD1	TRBV7-9	TRBJ2-1	CASSSNRGSYNEQFF	TGTGCCAGCAGCTCAAACAGGGGGTCCTACAATGAGCAGTTCTTC
-	-	TRBV6-5	TRBJ2-1	CASRALAYNEQFF	TGTGCCAGCAGGGCGCTAGCCTACAATGAGCAGTTCTTC
-	-	TRBV4-1	TRBJ2-2	CASSQGRAGPNTGELFF	TGCGCCAGCAGCCAAGGCCGGGCAGGGCCGAACACCGGGGAGCTGTTTTTT
-	TRBD1	TRBV28	TRBJ2-1	CASRDRVNEQFF	TGTGCCAGCCGGGACAGGGTCAATGAGCAGTTCTTC
-	TRBD2	TRBV11-3	TRBJ2-7	CASSRGGVYEQYF	TGTGCCAGCAGTCGGGGGGGAGTTTACGAGCAGTACTTC
-	TRBD2	TRBV3-1/TRBV3-2	TRBJ2-3	CASTAGLAGGRDTQYF	TGTGCCAGCACCGCCGGACTAGCGGGGGGGAGGGATACGCAGTATTTT
-	-	TRBV6-1	TRBJ1-2	CASSEFIGDYGYTF	TGTGCCAGCAGTGAATTTATAGGGGACTATGGCTACACCTTC
-	TRBD1	TRBV7-8	TRBJ1-2	CASSLGQGEGYTF	TGTGCCAGCAGCTTAGGTCAGGGGGAAGGCTACACCTTC
-	-	TRBV5-4	TRBJ1-2	CASSLDRLNYGYTF	TGTGCCAGCAGCTTGGACCGGTTGAACTATGGCTACACCTTC
-	-	TRBV6-5	TRBJ2-3	CASSYRSGGTDTQYF	TGTGCCAGCAGTTATAGGTCAGGGGGCACAGATACGCAGTATTTT
-	TRBD1	TRBV5-4	TRBJ1-6	CASSLAVRGVYNSPLHF	TGTGCCAGCAGCTTGGCCGTCAGGGGGGTATATAATTCACCCCTCCACTTT
-	-	TRBV21-1	TRBJ1-6	CASRKGGRGPNSPLHF	TGTGCCAGCAGGAAGGGAGGAAGGGGGCCGAATTCACCCCTCCACTTT
-	TRBD2	TRBV5-1	TRBJ2-7	CASSFGTSRTYEQYF	TGCGCCAGCAGCTTCGGGACTAGCAGAACCTACGAGCAGTACTTC
-	-	TRBV10-2	TRBJ2-1	CASRDGTTSRSYNEQFF	TGCGCCAGCAGAGACGGGACAACCTCCCGCTCCTACAATGAGCAGTTCTTC
-	TRBD1	TRBV5-1	TRBJ2-1	CASSLRTGDYNEQFF	TGCGCCAGCAGCTTACGGACAGGGGATTACAATGAGCAGTTCTTC
-	-	TRBV7-8	TRBJ2-7	CASSPSDYSFSYEQYF	TGTGCCAGCAGCCCCTCGGACTACTCCTTCTCCTACGAGCAGTACTTC
-	TRBD1	TRBV3-1/TRBV3-2	TRBJ1-3	CASSQNRGNGNTIYF	TGTGCCAGCAGCCAAAACAGGGGGAATGGAAACACCATATATTTT
-	TRBD2	TRBV19	TRBJ2-7	CASSISTSGGAYEQYF	TGTGCCAGTAGTATATCGACTAGCGGGGGGGCCTACGAGCAGTACTTC
-	TRBD2	TRBV30	TRBJ2-7	CAWSVGGTSGYEQYF	TGTGCCTGGAGTGTTGGCGGGACTAGCGGGTACGAGCAGTACTTC
-	-	TRBV5-1	TRBJ2-2	CASSPRRGNTGELFF	TGCGCCAGCAGCCCCCGTCGAGGAAACACCGGGGAGCTGTTTTTT
-	-	TRBV11-2	TRBJ1-3	CASSYRTASGNTIYF	TGTGCCAGCAGCTACCGGACAGCCTCTGGAAACACCATATATTTT
-	-	TRBV5-6	TRBJ1-1	CASSLRSGLVRTEAFF	TGTGCCAGCAGCTTGCGATCAGGGTTGGTTCGGACTGAAGCTTTCTTT
-	-	TRBV4-3	TRBJ1-2	CASSQEMTSYGYTF	TGCGCCAGCAGCCAAGAGATGACAAGCTATGGCTACACCTTC
-	-	TRBV7-3	TRBJ1-3	CASSLQGKDTIYF	TGTGCCAGCAGCTTGCAGGGGAAGGACACCATATATTTT
-	-	TRBV7-9	TRBJ1-2	CASSPQGNYGYTF	TGTGCCAGCAGCCCACAGGGAAACTATGGCTACACCTTC
-	-	TRBV4-1	TRBJ2-5	CASSRDTRETQYF	TGCGCCAGCAGCCGAGACACCCGGGAGACCCAGTACTTC
once	TRBD2	TRBV3-1/TRBV3-2	TRBJ2-1	CASSQDRPAGERGEQFF	TGTGCCAGCAGCCAAGATCGCCCGGCGGGGGAAAGGGGTGAGCAGTTCTTC
-	TRBD2	TRBV19	TRBJ2-5	CASSVGLAGGQTQYF	TGTGCCAGTAGTGTGGGACTAGCGGGGGGTCAGACCCAGTACTTC
-	TRBD2	TRBV7-9	TRBJ2-1	CASSLAAGGNEQFF	TGTGCCAGCAGCTTAGCCGCGGGGGGGAATGAGCAGTTCTTC
-	-	TRBV10-3	TRBJ2-7	CAISPSGRDYEQYF	TGTGCCATCAGCCCCAGCGGACGGGACTACGAGCAGTACTTC
-	-	TRBV5-4	TRBJ2-2	CASSTAGQPGELFF	TGTGCCAGCAGCACCGCAGGACAGCCCGGGGAGCTGTTTTTT
once	-	TRBV10-3	TRBJ2-3	CAISEVGRDTDTQYF	TGTGCCATCAGTGAGGTCGGCAGGGACACAGATACGCAGTATTTT